The clone carrying this TCR beta chain was seen ten or more times. This CDR3 comprises 14 residues. Per germline, CDR1 SGHRS and CDR2 YFSETQ. Trimming removed 0 bases from V and 2 bases from J, with 7 bases in between. Via MiXCR, TCRdb re-called the 5' RACE reads, giving one row per CDR3 protein. This table holds about 240,000 distinct CDR3 sequences, over 8.5% found once. This sample stems from a study of CD8 T cells in ankylosing spondylitis. The source of this sequence is a male donor with ankylosing spondylitis or in good health (not recorded which). The sample was blood, either unsorted or a sorted T cell fraction (not recorded which). The chain employs TRBV5-1 and TRBJ2-3, with D possibly matching TRBD1 (5 bases). The CDR3 DNA sequence: TGCGCCAGCAGCTTGGGGGGCAACACAGATACGCAGTATTTT. As protein: CASSLGGNTDTQYF.